What follows describes a single T cell receptor beta chain. This entry comes from a study of blood T cell repertoires in COVID-19. Two consecutive negative NP/OP PCR tests, clearance, or resolved symptoms defined Cohort 3 recovery. Germline CDR1 reads MNHEY; CDR2 reads SVGAGI. The CDR3 consists of 14 residues. V gave up 6 bases and J gave up 0 bases; unmatched junction bases: 4. Original handling: Estimates of nucleated cell counts were drawn from the amplification of reference gene primers. Produced via immunoSEQ multiplex PCR; TCRdb's table is partial and in-frame only. V and J calls and clone size are as listed in that table; D and trimming were resolved from the DNA. The sample yields 390,000 or so clones, about 83% seen once.

The origin of this receptor is a woman aged 45-60 years who had recovered from COVID-19. V usage is TRBV6-5 and J usage is TRBJ2-7; TRBD2 agrees at 8 bases. The source material was PBMCs or T cells enriched from blood (not recorded which). This CDR3 reads CASSPTSDSYEQYF. Here the CDR3 DNA reads TGTGCCAGCAGCCCGACTAGCGACTCCTACGAGCAGTACTTC.